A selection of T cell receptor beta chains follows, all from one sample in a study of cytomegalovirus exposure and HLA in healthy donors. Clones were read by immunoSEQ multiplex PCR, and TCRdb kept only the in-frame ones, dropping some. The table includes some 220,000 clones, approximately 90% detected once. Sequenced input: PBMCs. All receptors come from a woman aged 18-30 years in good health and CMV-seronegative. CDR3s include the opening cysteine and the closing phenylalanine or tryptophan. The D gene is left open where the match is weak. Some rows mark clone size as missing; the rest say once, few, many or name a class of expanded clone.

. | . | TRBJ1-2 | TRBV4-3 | TGCGCCAGCAGCCAAGTTCCCCAGGGGGGCTACACCTTC | CASSQVPQGGYTF
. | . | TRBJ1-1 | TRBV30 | TGTGCCTGGAGTCTGGGGGGATTGAACACTGAAGCTTTCTTT | CAWSLGGLNTEAFF
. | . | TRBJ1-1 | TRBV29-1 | TGCAGCGTACCGACCCCGGGGGGTACTGAAGCTTTCTTT | CSVPTPGGTEAFF
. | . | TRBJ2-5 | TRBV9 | TGTGCCAGCAGCACGCCCGGTTCAGAGACCCAGTACTTC | CASSTPGSETQYF
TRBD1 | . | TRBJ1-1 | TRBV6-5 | TGTGCCAGCAGTTACTCGGGACAGGGGAACACTGAAGCTTTCTTT | CASSYSGQGNTEAFF
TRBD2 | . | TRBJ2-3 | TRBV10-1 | TGCGCCACCTCTAGCGGGGGGGCCGCAGATACGCAGTATTTT | CATSSGGAADTQYF
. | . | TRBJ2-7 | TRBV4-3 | TGCGCCAGCAGCCAACTCCCGGGAGCTGGCAACGAGCAGTACTTC | CASSQLPGAGNEQYF
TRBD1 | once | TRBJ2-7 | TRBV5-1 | TGCGCCAGCAGCATAGGGACAGGAGGCTACGAGCAGTACTTC | CASSIGTGGYEQYF
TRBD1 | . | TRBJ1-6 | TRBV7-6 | TGTGCCAGCAGCTTACGTGAGGGGGCTAATTCACCCCTCCACTTT | CASSLREGANSPLHF
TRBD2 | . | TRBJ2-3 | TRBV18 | TGTGCCAGCTCACCACCACTAGCGGGAGGTGTGGATACGCAGTATTTT | CASSPPLAGGVDTQYF
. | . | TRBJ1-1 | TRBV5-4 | TGTGCCAGCAGCTTGGCCGTAAGACAGACCATGAACACTGAAGCTTTCTTT | CASSLAVRQTMNTEAFF
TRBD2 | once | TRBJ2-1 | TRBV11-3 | TGTGCCAGCAGCCCAAGGACTAGCGGGAGAAACGGGAAAAATGAGCAGTTCTTC | CASSPRTSGRNGKNEQFF
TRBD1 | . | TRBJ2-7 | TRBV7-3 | TGTGCCAGCAGCTCGAGACCGGGACAGGAGGACTCCTACGAGCAGTACTTC | CASSSRPGQEDSYEQYF
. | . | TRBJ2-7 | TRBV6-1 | TGTGCCAGCATAAACAGGGGAGGTGCCTCCTACGAGCAGTACTTC | CASINRGGASYEQYF
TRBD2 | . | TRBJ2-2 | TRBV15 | TGTGCCACCAGCATACTAGCGGGGGGGCAAACCGGGGAGCTGTTTTTT | CATSILAGGQTGELFF
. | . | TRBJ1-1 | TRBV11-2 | TGTGCCAGTGTCCGGAACACTGAAGCTTTCTTT | CASVRNTEAFF
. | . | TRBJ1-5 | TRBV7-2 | TGTGCCAGCAGCTTACGACAGGCCTCTCCTAATCAGCCCCAGCATTTT | CASSLRQASPNQPQHF
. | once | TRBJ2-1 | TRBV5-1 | TGCGCCAGCAGCTTCCGCGGGGTAACCTACAATGAGCAGTTCTTC | CASSFRGVTYNEQFF